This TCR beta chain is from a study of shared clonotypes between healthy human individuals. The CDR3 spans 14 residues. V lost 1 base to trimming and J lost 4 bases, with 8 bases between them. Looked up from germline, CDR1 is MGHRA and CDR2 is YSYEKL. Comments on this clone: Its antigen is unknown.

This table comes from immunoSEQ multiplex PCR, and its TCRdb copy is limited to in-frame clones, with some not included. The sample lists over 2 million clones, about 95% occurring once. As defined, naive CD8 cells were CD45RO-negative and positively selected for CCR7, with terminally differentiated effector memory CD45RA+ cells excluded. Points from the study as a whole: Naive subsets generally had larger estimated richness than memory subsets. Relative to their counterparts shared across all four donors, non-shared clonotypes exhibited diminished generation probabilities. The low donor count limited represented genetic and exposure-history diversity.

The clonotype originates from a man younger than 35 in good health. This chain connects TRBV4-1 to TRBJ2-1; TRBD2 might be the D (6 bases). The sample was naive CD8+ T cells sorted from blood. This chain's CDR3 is CASSQVAVYNEQFF. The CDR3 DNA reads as TGCGCCAGCAGCCAAGTAGCGGTTTACAATGAGCAGTTCTTC.